This T cell receptor beta chain was recovered during a study of regulatory T cells in long-lasting Graves disease. At the level of the study: Duration of antithyroid drug therapy among newly diagnosed Graves' patients was under 3 months. Study results and limitations: Between persistent patients, thousands of public clonotypes were shared, exceeding the 950 to 1,000 shared between new patients. Lower TCR diversity characterized persistent Graves' patients relative to newly diagnosed patients.

Sequencing libraries for TCR beta were prepared with iRepertoire HTBI primers and Arm-PCR of CDR3 regions. MiXCR was run by TCRdb on the multiplex PCR reads, yielding one entry per CDR3 protein. The table has 500,000 to 700,000 distinct CDR3 sequences, 15% to 20% seen once. The table lists this clonotype with a few counts. The target antigen is unknown. Time point specified: newly diagnosed GD, antithyroid drugs for less than 3 months. Making the TCR library involved RNA that had been extracted from PBMCs. CDR1 and CDR2 from the germline V gene are SGHTA and FQGNSA. J gave up 5 bases and V 1 base, and 8 bases lay outside the gene matches. The CDR3 loop spans 18 amino acids. In addition, the sample was reused for a study of T cells in Graves' hyperthyroidism and ophthalmopathy. That work contributes: Graves' hyperthyroidism was deemed stable given no ophthalmopathy progression within 18 months.

This clonotype was obtained from a woman younger than 45 with Graves disease. The material sequenced was peripheral blood mononuclear cells (PBMCs), taken at new diagnosis, from a patient treated with antithyroid drugs. V gene TRBV7-2 combines with J gene TRBJ2-2; 12 bases align to TRBD2. DNA for the CDR3: TGTGCCAGCAGCTTAGGATCGACTAGCGGGAGTGGTACCGGGGAGCTGTTTTTT. Its translation is CASSLGSTSGSGTGELFF.